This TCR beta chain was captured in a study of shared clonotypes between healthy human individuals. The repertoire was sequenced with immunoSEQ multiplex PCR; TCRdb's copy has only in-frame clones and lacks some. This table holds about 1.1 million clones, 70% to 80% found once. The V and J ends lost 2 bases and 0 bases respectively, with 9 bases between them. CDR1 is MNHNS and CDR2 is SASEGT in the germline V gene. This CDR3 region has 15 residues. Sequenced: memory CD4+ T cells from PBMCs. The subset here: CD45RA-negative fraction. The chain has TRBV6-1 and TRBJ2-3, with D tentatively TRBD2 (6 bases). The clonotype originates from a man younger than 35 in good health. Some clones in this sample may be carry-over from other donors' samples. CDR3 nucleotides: TGTGCCAGCAGTGAATTCAGCGGGAGCACAGATACGCAGTATTTT. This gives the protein CASSEFSGSTDTQYF.